The source of this TCR beta chain is a study of CD8 T cells in ankylosing spondylitis. This CDR3 contains 13 residues. Germline loops: CDR1 SQVTM, CDR2 ANQGSEA. V shed 4 bases and J shed 5 bases, with 11 bases lying between them. This clonotype was found many times. TCRdb redid the calling of the 5' RACE reads with MiXCR, one entry per CDR3 protein. The sample contains roughly 230,000 distinct CDR3 sequences, about 10% of which appear only once. The specimen sequenced was blood, either unsorted or a sorted T cell fraction (not recorded which). This TCR was sampled from a male donor with ankylosing spondylitis or in good health (not recorded which). The rearrangement links TRBV29-1 to TRBJ1-4; possibly TRBD1 for D (6 bases). The CDR3 reads CSVGFQGNEKLFF. The CDR3 DNA sequence: TGCAGCGTTGGGTTCCAGGGGAATGAAAAACTGTTTTTT.